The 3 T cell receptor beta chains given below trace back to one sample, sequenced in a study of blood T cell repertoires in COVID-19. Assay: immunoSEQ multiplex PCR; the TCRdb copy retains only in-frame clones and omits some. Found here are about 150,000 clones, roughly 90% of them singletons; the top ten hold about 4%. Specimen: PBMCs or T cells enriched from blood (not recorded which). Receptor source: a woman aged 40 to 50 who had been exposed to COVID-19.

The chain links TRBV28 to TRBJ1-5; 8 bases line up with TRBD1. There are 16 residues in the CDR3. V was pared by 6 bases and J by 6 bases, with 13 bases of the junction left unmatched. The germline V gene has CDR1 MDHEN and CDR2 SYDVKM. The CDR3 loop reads CASRLGVDRGAQPQHF. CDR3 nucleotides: TGTGCCAGCAGGTTGGGGGTTGACAGGGGCGCTCAGCCCCAGCATTTT.

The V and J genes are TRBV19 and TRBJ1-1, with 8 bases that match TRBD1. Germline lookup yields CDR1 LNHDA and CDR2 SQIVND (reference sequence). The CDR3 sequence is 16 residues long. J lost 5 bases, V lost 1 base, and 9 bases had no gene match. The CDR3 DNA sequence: TGTGCCAGTAGTATAGTGGCCAGGGGGCTGGTGACTGAAGCTTTCTTT. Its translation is CASSIVARGLVTEAFF.

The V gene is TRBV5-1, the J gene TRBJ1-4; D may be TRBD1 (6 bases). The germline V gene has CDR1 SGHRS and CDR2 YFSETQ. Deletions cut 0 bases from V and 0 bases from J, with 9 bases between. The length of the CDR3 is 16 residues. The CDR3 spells CASSLGQVTTNEKLFF. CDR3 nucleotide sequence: TGCGCCAGCAGCTTGGGACAGGTGACAACTAATGAAAAACTGTTTTTT.